This passage covers 16 T cell receptor beta chains from one sample sequenced in a study of brain T cells in children with intractable seizures. The data were produced by immunoSEQ multiplex PCR, yet TCRdb's version contains in-frame clones alone and is incomplete. Of under 150,000 clones listed, approximately 94% are singletons. The sample consisted of peripheral blood, taken at surgery. These receptors all come from a boy younger than two with hemimegalencephaly and intractable seizures.

The V and J genes are TRBV16 and TRBJ2-4; D possibly corresponds to TRBD1 (5 bases). The V end was cut by 0 bases, the J end by 8 bases, with 11 bases between. This CDR3 has 14 residues. Germline assignment: CDR1 KGHSY and CDR2 FQNENV. The chain's CDR3 is CASSQSTGRDIQYF. DNA for the CDR3: TGTGCCAGCAGCCAATCGACGGGCAGGGACATTCAGTACTTC. Variable domain in full (rest from reference TRBV16 and TRBJ2-4): GEEVAQTPKHLVRGEGQKAKLYCAPIKGHSYVFWYQQVLKNEFKFLISFQNENVFDETGMPKERFSAKCLPNSPCSLEIQATKLEDSAVYFCASSQSTGRDIQYFGAGTRLSVL.

V gene TRBV16 combines with J gene TRBJ2-7, with D perhaps matching TRBD1 (6 bases). Between the trimmed V and J ends, which lost 4 bases and 2 bases, there was a span of 12 bases. The germline V gene has CDR1 KGHSY and CDR2 FQNENV. The CDR3 spans 14 residues. CDR3 amino acids: CASSRGGQTYEQYF. The CDR3 DNA is TGTGCCAGCAGCCGTGGAGGACAGACCTACGAGCAGTACTTC.

The J gene is TRBJ2-1, the V gene TRBV7-3; TRBD2 matches 8 bases. The CDR3 consists of 16 residues. V was clipped by 0 bases and J by 3 bases; unmatched bases: 4. Germline V gene data show CDR1 as SGHTA and CDR2 as FQGTGA. The CDR3 is CASSLTGTSGYNEQFF. DNA for the CDR3: TGTGCCAGCAGCTTAACGGGCACTAGCGGCTACAATGAGCAGTTCTTC.

The chain is built from TRBV5-1 and TRBJ2-5, with unresolved D. Trimming pared 0 bases from V and 5 bases from J, leaving 11 bases between. This CDR3 spans 14 amino acids. Germline loops: CDR1 SGHRS, CDR2 YFSETQ. Here the CDR3 reads CASSLDVGTETQYF. DNA for the CDR3: TGCGCCAGCAGCTTGGATGTGGGTACGGAGACCCAGTACTTC. Looking up the rest from reference TRBV5-1 and TRBJ2-5 gives the full variable domain: KAGVTQTPRYLIKTRGQQVTLSCSPISGHRSVSWYQQTPGQGLQFLFEYFSETQRNKGNFPGRFSGRQFSNSRSEMNVSTLELGDSALYLCASSLDVGTETQYFGPGTRLLVL.

J is TRBJ2-7 and V is TRBV21-1; TRBD2, the D gene given by the table, was not confirmed from the DNA. TRBV21-1 is tagged as a pseudogene. This CDR3 is built from 16 residues. CDR3: CASSKRTSGLSYEQYF. The CDR3 DNA reads as TGTGCCAGCAGCAAACGGACTAGCGGCCTCTCCTACGAGCAGTACTTC.

V usage is TRBV6-2 or TRBV6-3 and J usage is TRBJ2-7; TRBD1 is a possible D gene (6 bases). This CDR3 comprises 13 residues. Between the trimmed V and J ends, which lost 5 bases and 3 bases, there was a span of 11 bases. The germline CDR1 and CDR2 sequences are MNHEY and SVGEGT. The CDR3 sequence is CASSLRDNYEQYF. As DNA, the CDR3 is TGTGCCAGCAGTCTTCGGGACAACTACGAGCAGTACTTC.

The chain links TRBV4-2 to TRBJ2-7; D not certain. This CDR3 spans 12 amino acids. V lost 0 bases and J lost 2, with 2 bases in between. Germline CDR1 reads LGHNA; CDR2 reads YNFKEQ. DNA for the CDR3: TGTGCCAGCAGCCAAGACGCCTACGAGCAGTACTTC. The encoded protein is CASSQDAYEQYF.

V usage is TRBV27 and J usage is TRBJ2-3; D is unresolved. Trimming removed 1 base from V and 2 bases from J, with 7 bases in between. The CDR3 contains 14 residues. The germline V gene has CDR1 MNHEY and CDR2 SMNVEV (reference sequence). The CDR3 loop is CASSLFKNTDTQYF. DNA for the CDR3: TGTGCCAGCAGTTTATTCAAAAACACAGATACGCAGTATTTT.

This chain links TRBV28 with TRBJ1-2; D is ambiguous. In germline, CDR1 is MDHEN, CDR2 SYDVKM. CDR3 length: 13 amino acids. Deletions cut 3 bases from V and 5 bases from J, with 10 bases between. CDR3 coding DNA: TGTGCCAGCAGTTTTAGGCAGCTTTATGGCTACACCTTC. This codes for CASSFRQLYGYTF.

The V gene is TRBV19, the J gene TRBJ1-3; a possible D gene is TRBD1 (5 bases). The CDR3 length is 13 residues. Germline assignment: CDR1 LNHDA and CDR2 SQIVND (reference sequence). V was shortened by 3 bases and J by 2 bases, with 5 bases between the two germline ends. As DNA, the CDR3 is TGTGCCAGTAGTATCAGGGCTGGAAACACCATATATTTT. Protein: CASSIRAGNTIYF. Supplemented by reference TRBV19 and TRBJ1-3, the full variable domain reads DGGITQSPKYLFRKEGQNVTLSCEQNLNHDAMYWYRQDPGQGLRLIYYSQIVNDFQKGDIAEGYSVSREKKESFPLTVTSAQKNPTAFYLCASSIRAGNTIYFGEGSWLTVV.

The chain couples TRBV5-1 to TRBJ2-1; D may match TRBD1 or TRBD2 (5 bases each). Trimming removed 4 bases at V and 4 bases at J, with 18 bases between. The CDR3 spans 16 residues. CDR1 and CDR2 (germline): SGHRS, YFSETQ. CDR3 sequence: CASSLGPLQKYNEQFF. The CDR3, as DNA: TGCGCCAGCAGCCTGGGACCCTTACAAAAATACAATGAGCAGTTCTTC.

The sample holds a few counts of this clone. V is TRBV4-1 and J is TRBJ2-5, with a possible D match to TRBD2 (9 bases). V was clipped by 1 base and J by 4 bases, with 34 bases between them. The length of the CDR3 is 22 residues. Germline V gene lookup returns CDR1 MGHRA and CDR2 YSYEKL. In nucleotides, the CDR3 is TGCGCCAGCAGCCAAGGTGTAATCAGGGGGCTTAGCGGGAGCGGGAGTATAGAGACCCAGTACTTC. Amino acid sequence: CASSQGVIRGLSGSGSIETQYF.

This clone appeared a few times. This chain connects TRBV7-9 to TRBJ2-7; 9 positions agree with TRBD2. V dropped 6 bases and J dropped 2; count of bases not matched to a gene: 11. The CDR3 has 16 amino acids. The germline V gene has CDR1 SEHNR and CDR2 FQNEAQ (reference sequence). Written as DNA, the CDR3 is TGTGCCAGCAGTGATAAAGCGGGAGGATCGCCCTACGAGCAGTACTTC. It yields the protein CASSDKAGGSPYEQYF.

The rearrangement uses TRBV9 and TRBJ1-5; TRBD1 agrees at 9 bases. CDR1 SGDLS and CDR2 YYNGEE come from the germline V gene. V was pared by 3 bases and J by 7 bases, with 5 bases of the junction left unmatched. The CDR3 spans 14 residues. The CDR3 coding sequence is TGTGCCAGCAGCGACGGGACAGGGCACCAGCCCCAGCATTTT. Amino acids: CASSDGTGHQPQHF.

The V and J genes are TRBV2 and TRBJ1-6, with D unclear. With 8 bases removed from V and 10 bases from J, the gap between germline ends came to 18 bases. This CDR3 contains 14 residues. Germline V CDR1 and CDR2: SNHLY, FYNNEI. The DNA for the CDR3 is TGTGCCAGCGGCTTCCCGGAGCTGGGATCACCCCTCCACTTT. This gives the protein CASGFPELGSPLHF.

This clone was observed once. The chain has TRBV28 and TRBJ2-3; D possibly corresponds to TRBD1 (5 bases). Trimming left V 5 bases short and J 0 bases short, with 12 bases between. CDR3 length equals 15 residues. CDR1 and CDR2 (germline): MDHEN, SYDVKM. The CDR3 nucleotides read TGTGCCAGCAGTCCTTTGGGGCCTAGCACAGATACGCAGTATTTT. This sequence encodes CASSPLGPSTDTQYF. The full variable domain, in which reference TRBV28 and TRBJ2-3 provide the parts outside the CDR3, is DVKVTQSSRYLVKRTGEKVFLECVQDMDHENMFWYRQDPGLGLRLIYFSYDVKMKEKGDIPEGYSVSREKKERFSLILESASTNQTSMYLCASSPLGPSTDTQYFGPGTRLTVL.